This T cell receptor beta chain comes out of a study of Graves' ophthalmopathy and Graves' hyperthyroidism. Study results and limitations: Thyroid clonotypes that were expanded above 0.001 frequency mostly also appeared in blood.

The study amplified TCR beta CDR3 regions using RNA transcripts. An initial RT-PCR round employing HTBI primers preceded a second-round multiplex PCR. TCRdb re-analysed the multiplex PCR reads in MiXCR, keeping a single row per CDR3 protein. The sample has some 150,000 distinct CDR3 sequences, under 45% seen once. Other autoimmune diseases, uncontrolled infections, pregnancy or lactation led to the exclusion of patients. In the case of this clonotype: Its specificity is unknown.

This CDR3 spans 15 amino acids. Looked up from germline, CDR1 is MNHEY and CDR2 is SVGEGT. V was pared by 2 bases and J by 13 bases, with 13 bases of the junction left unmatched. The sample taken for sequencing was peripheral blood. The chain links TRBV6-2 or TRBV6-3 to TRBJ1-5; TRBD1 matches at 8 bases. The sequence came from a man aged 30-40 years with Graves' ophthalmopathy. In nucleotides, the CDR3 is TGTGCCAGCAGTTACAAGCCGTGGACAGGGCGAGGACAGCATTTT. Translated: CASSYKPWTGRGQHF.